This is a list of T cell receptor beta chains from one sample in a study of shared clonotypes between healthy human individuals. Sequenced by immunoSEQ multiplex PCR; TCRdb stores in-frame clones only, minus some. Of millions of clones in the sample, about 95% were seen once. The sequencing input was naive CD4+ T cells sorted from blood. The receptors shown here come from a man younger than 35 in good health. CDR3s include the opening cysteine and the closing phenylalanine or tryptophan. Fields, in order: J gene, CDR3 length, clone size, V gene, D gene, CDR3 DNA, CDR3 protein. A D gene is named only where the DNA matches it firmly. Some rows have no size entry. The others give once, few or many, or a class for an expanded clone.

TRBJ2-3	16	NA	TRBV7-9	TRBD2	TGTGCCAGCAGCTTAGTCCTAGCGGGGGGCTCGGATACGCAGTATTTT	CASSLVLAGGSDTQYF
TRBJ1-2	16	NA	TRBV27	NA	TGTGCCAGCAGTGCCACCCCCCCTCCCCCACTCTATGGCTACACCTTC	CASSATPPPPLYGYTF
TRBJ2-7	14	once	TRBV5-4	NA	TGTGCCAGCAGCTTCGGGCAGCTGAAATACGAGCAGTACTTC	CASSFGQLKYEQYF
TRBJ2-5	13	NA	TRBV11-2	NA	TGTGCCAGCAGCTTTGGGCTATTCTCGACCCAGTACTTC	CASSFGLFSTQYF
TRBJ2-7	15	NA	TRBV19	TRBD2	TGTGCCAGCAGATCCGGGACTAGCGGGGGCTACGAGCAGTACTTC	CASRSGTSGGYEQYF
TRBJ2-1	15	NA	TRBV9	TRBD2	TGTGTCAGCAGCGTCGCGGGGGGGACATTTCATGAGCAGTTCTTC	CVSSVAGGTFHEQFF
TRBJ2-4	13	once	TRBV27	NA	TGTGCCAGCAGGACCGACTCCAAAAACATTCAGTACTTC	CASRTDSKNIQYF
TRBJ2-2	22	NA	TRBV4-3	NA	TGCGCCAGCAGCCAAGAGACGTTATGGGACGTGAGTTTCCTAATTAACACCGGGGAGCTGTTTTTT	CASSQETLWDVSFLINTGELFF
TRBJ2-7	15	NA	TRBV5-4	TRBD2	TGTGCCAGCAGCCCTCACCTGGGACTAGCGGTCGAGCAGTACTTC	CASSPHLGLAVEQYF
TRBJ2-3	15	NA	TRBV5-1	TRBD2	TGCGCCAGCAGCTTTGCGGGAGTGAGCACAGATACGCAGTATTTT	CASSFAGVSTDTQYF
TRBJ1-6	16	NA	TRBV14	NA	TGTGCCAGCAGTCAGCGTGGCGATTCCTATAATTCACCCCTCCACTTT	CASSQRGDSYNSPLHF
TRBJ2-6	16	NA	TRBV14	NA	TGTGCCAGCAGCCAATGGGCGGGATCTGGGGCCAACGTCCTGACTTTC	CASSQWAGSGANVLTF
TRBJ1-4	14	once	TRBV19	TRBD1	TGTGCCAGTAGTACCCGGGACAGCTATGAAAAACTGTTTTTT	CASSTRDSYEKLFF
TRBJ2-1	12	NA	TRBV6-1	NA	TGTGCCAGCAGCGCGAGGACTAATGAGCAGTTCTTC	CASSARTNEQFF
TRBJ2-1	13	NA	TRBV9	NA	TGTGCCAGCAGCGTAGGGGCCTACAATGAGCAGTTCTTC	CASSVGAYNEQFF
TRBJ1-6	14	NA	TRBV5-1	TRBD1	TGCGCCAGCAGTTCGCAGGGGGAGAATTCACCCCTCCACTTT	CASSSQGENSPLHF
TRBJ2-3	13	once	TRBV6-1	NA	TGTGCCAGCAGGTCGGCTAGCACAGATACGCAGTATTTT	CASRSASTDTQYF
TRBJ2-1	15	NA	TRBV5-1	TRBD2	TGCGCCAGCAGTTCTAGCGGGAGCTCCTACAATGAGCAGTTCTTC	CASSSSGSSYNEQFF
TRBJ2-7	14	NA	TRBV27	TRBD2	TGTGCCAGCAGTTTCCAAGGACTAGGGGCCGAGCAGTACTTC	CASSFQGLGAEQYF
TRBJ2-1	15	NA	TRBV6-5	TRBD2	TGTGCCAGCAGTCCTAGCGGGAGGGCTTACAATGAGCAGTTCTTC	CASSPSGRAYNEQFF
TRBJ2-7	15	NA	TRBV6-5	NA	TGTGCCAGCAGTTCTCCCTGGGGTAGCGGCGGCGAGCAGTACTTC	CASSSPWGSGGEQYF
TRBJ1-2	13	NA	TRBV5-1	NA	TGCGCCAGCAGCCCGGAGGGATACTATGGCTACACCTTC	CASSPEGYYGYTF
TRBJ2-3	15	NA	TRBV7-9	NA	TGTGCCAGCAGCTTCCTATTAGGGGGGACAGATACGCAGTATTTT	CASSFLLGGTDTQYF
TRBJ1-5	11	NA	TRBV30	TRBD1	TGTGCCTGGTCAGGGGGCCAAGCCCAGCATTTT	CAWSGGQAQHF
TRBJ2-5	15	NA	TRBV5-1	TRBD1	TGCGCCAGCAGCCCAGGGACAGGGGGAGAAGAGACCCAGTACTTC	CASSPGTGGEETQYF
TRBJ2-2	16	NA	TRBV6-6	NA	TGTGCCAGCAGTTTTGCAGGACCTTCGAACACCGGGGAGCTGTTTTTT	CASSFAGPSNTGELFF
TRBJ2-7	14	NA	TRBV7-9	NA	TGTGCCAGCAGCCTAGGCAGGGTGCCCTACGAGCAGTACTTC	CASSLGRVPYEQYF
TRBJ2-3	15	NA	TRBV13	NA	TGTGCCAGCAGCCCCCCCGGGCTCGGCACAGATACGCAGTATTTT	CASSPPGLGTDTQYF
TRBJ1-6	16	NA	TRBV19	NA	TGTGCCAGTCGGCAGGGGTTCAACTCCTATAATTCACCCCTCCACTTT	CASRQGFNSYNSPLHF
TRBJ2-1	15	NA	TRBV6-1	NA	TGTGCCAGCAGTGAAAAGTGGGGGCCCTACAATGAGCAGTTCTTC	CASSEKWGPYNEQFF
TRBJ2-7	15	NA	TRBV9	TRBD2	TGTGCCAGCAGATCATCCGGACTAGCAAAGTACGAGCAGTACTTC	CASRSSGLAKYEQYF
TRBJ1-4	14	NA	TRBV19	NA	TGTGCCAGTGGAAAGGGGGACCGGAAAGAAAAACTGTTTTTT	CASGKGDRKEKLFF
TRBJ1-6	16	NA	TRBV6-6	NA	TGTGCCAGCAGTTATCAGGGGATTATGGATAATTCACCCCTCCACTTT	CASSYQGIMDNSPLHF
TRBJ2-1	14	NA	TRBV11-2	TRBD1	TGTGCCAGCAGATACCCGGGACAGATCCATGAGCAGTTCTTC	CASRYPGQIHEQFF
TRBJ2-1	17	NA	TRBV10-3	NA	TGTGCCATCGGAGAGAGGGGAGGACCTAGCTCCTACAATGAGCAGTTCTTC	CAIGERGGPSSYNEQFF
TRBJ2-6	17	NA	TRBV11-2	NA	TGTGCCAGCAGCTCCCAGGGACTGAGCTCTGGGGCCAACGTCCTGACTTTC	CASSSQGLSSGANVLTF